Listed below are T cell receptor beta chains from one sample, sequenced in a study of blood T cell repertoires in COVID-19. Using immunoSEQ multiplex PCR, the repertoire was profiled, and TCRdb retains in-frame clones only, with some absent. The sample records about 60,000 clones, around 83% being singletons. The specimen sequenced was peripheral blood. The source of these receptors is a man younger than 45 with COVID-19, enrolled during active disease. Both conserved end residues are part of each CDR3. D genes are given only for firm matches. For some rows the clone size is stated as once, few or many, or as a class when expanded; others skip it.

CDR3aa: CASSEDRNSGNTIYF
CDR3nt: TGTGCCAGCAGTGAAGACAGGAATTCTGGAAACACCATATATTTT
v_gene: TRBV6-1
d_gene: NA
j_gene: TRBJ1-3
len: 15
abundance: many

CDR3aa: CASSKERGGQETQYF
CDR3nt: TGTGCCAGCAGCAAGGAGCGGGGGGGCCAGGAGACCCAGTACTTC
v_gene: TRBV2
d_gene: TRBD2
j_gene: TRBJ2-5
len: 15
abundance: NA

CDR3aa: CAISDGNTEAFF
CDR3nt: TGTGCCATCAGTGACGGGAACACTGAAGCTTTCTTT
v_gene: TRBV10-3
d_gene: NA
j_gene: TRBJ1-1
len: 12
abundance: NA

CDR3aa: CASSILNSPLHF
CDR3nt: TGTGCCAGTAGTATACTCAATTCACCCCTCCACTTT
v_gene: TRBV19
d_gene: NA
j_gene: TRBJ1-6
len: 12
abundance: few

CDR3aa: CASSPRQGNQPQHF
CDR3nt: TGTGCCAGTAGCCCTCGACAGGGCAATCAGCCCCAGCATTTT
v_gene: TRBV19
d_gene: NA
j_gene: TRBJ1-5
len: 14
abundance: NA

CDR3aa: CASSLVGTASGNTIYF
CDR3nt: TGTGCCAGCAGCTTGGTAGGGACAGCCTCTGGAAACACCATATATTTT
v_gene: TRBV5-6
d_gene: TRBD1
j_gene: TRBJ1-3
len: 16
abundance: NA

CDR3aa: CASRPPGQGLKTQYF
CDR3nt: TGTGCCAGCAGACCTCCGGGACAGGGGTTAAAGACCCAGTACTTC
v_gene: TRBV7-2
d_gene: TRBD1
j_gene: TRBJ2-5
len: 15
abundance: NA

CDR3aa: CASSPVAGLGTDTQYF
CDR3nt: TGTGCCAGCAGTCCAGTAGCGGGATTGGGCACAGATACGCAGTATTTT
v_gene: TRBV27
d_gene: TRBD2
j_gene: TRBJ2-3
len: 16
abundance: NA

CDR3aa: CASSKGLAGEETQYF
CDR3nt: TGTGCCAGCAGCAAGGGACTAGCGGGAGAGGAGACCCAGTACTTC
v_gene: TRBV5-5
d_gene: TRBD2
j_gene: TRBJ2-5
len: 15
abundance: NA

CDR3aa: CASSSGTSQPQHF
CDR3nt: TGTGCCAGCAGTTCGGGAACAAGTCAGCCCCAGCATTTT
v_gene: TRBV7-8
d_gene: NA
j_gene: TRBJ1-5
len: 13
abundance: NA

CDR3aa: CASSYFRTGNYGYTF
CDR3nt: TGTGCCAGCAGTTACTTCCGGACGGGAAACTATGGCTACACCTTC
v_gene: TRBV6-5
d_gene: NA
j_gene: TRBJ1-2
len: 15
abundance: NA

CDR3aa: CSVRTGGTEAFF
CDR3nt: TGCAGCGTTCGGACAGGCGGGACTGAAGCTTTCTTT
v_gene: TRBV29-1
d_gene: TRBD1
j_gene: TRBJ1-1
len: 12
abundance: NA

CDR3aa: CAWSAPGQGHQPQHF
CDR3nt: TGTGCCTGGAGTGCCCCGGGACAGGGGCATCAGCCCCAGCATTTT
v_gene: TRBV30
d_gene: TRBD1
j_gene: TRBJ1-5
len: 15
abundance: NA

CDR3aa: CATGESLGADTQYF
CDR3nt: TGTGCCACCGGGGAATCCCTCGGCGCAGATACGCAGTATTTT
v_gene: TRBV19
d_gene: NA
j_gene: TRBJ2-3
len: 14
abundance: NA

CDR3aa: CASSVSTLTGGGSPLHF
CDR3nt: TGTGCCAGCAGTGTTTCAACCCTGACAGGGGGAGGTTCACCCCTCCACTTT
v_gene: TRBV6-1
d_gene: TRBD1
j_gene: TRBJ1-6
len: 17
abundance: NA

CDR3aa: CASSLYRSSYEQYF
CDR3nt: TGTGCCAGCAGCTTGTACAGGAGCTCCTACGAGCAGTACTTC
v_gene: TRBV5-6
d_gene: NA
j_gene: TRBJ2-7
len: 14
abundance: NA

CDR3aa: CASSPRTGGRAATNEKLFF
CDR3nt: TGCGCCAGCAGCCCTAGAACAGGGGGACGAGCCGCAACTAATGAAAAACTGTTTTTT
v_gene: TRBV5-1
d_gene: TRBD1
j_gene: TRBJ1-4
len: 19
abundance: NA

CDR3aa: CASSVTTGMGNTEAFF
CDR3nt: TGCGCCAGCAGCGTCACCACAGGGATGGGGAACACTGAAGCTTTCTTT
v_gene: TRBV5-1
d_gene: NA
j_gene: TRBJ1-1
len: 16
abundance: NA

CDR3aa: CAISESDRGKEKLFF
CDR3nt: TGTGCCATCAGTGAGTCGGACAGGGGAAAAGAAAAACTGTTTTTT
v_gene: TRBV10-3
d_gene: TRBD1
j_gene: TRBJ1-4
len: 15
abundance: NA

CDR3aa: CASSLARGGQETQYF
CDR3nt: TGTGCCAGCAGCTTAGCCCGGGGGGGACAAGAGACCCAGTACTTC
v_gene: TRBV7-9
d_gene: TRBD2
j_gene: TRBJ2-5
len: 15
abundance: NA

CDR3aa: CASRGTGRAISYEQYF
CDR3nt: TGTGCCAGCAGAGGAACAGGACGGGCAATCTCCTACGAGCAGTACTTC
v_gene: TRBV28
d_gene: NA
j_gene: TRBJ2-7
len: 16
abundance: NA

CDR3aa: CASSPPPGLGGSGELFF
CDR3nt: TGCGCCAGCAGCCCCCCTCCCGGTCTAGGAGGATCCGGGGAGCTGTTTTTT
v_gene: TRBV4-3
d_gene: NA
j_gene: TRBJ2-2
len: 17
abundance: NA

CDR3aa: CASSSSGQGKETQYF
CDR3nt: TGTGCCAGCAGTTCCTCGGGACAGGGAAAAGAGACCCAGTACTTC
v_gene: TRBV28
d_gene: TRBD1
j_gene: TRBJ2-5
len: 15
abundance: NA

CDR3aa: CASSPTTRGLSSSYNEQFF
CDR3nt: TGTGCCAGCAGTCCTACTACGCGGGGGTTATCCAGCTCCTACAATGAGCAGTTCTTC
v_gene: TRBV6-6
d_gene: TRBD2
j_gene: TRBJ2-1
len: 19
abundance: NA

CDR3aa: CASNDPGLGNEQFF
CDR3nt: TGTGCCAGCAATGACCCGGGACTAGGAAATGAGCAGTTCTTC
v_gene: TRBV27
d_gene: TRBD2
j_gene: TRBJ2-1
len: 14
abundance: NA

CDR3aa: CASSPPGVRKQYF
CDR3nt: TGTGCCAGCAGCCCCCCCGGGGTTAGGAAGCAGTACTTC
v_gene: TRBV7-2
d_gene: NA
j_gene: TRBJ2-7
len: 13
abundance: NA

CDR3aa: CASSSGSPITNTEAFF
CDR3nt: TGTGCCAGCAGCTCAGGGTCTCCCATTACGAACACTGAAGCTTTCTTT
v_gene: TRBV3-1/TRBV3-2
d_gene: NA
j_gene: TRBJ1-1
len: 16
abundance: NA

CDR3aa: CASKTPGQGGNTIYF
CDR3nt: TGTGCCAGTAAGACCCCGGGACAGGGGGGAAACACCATATATTTT
v_gene: TRBV19
d_gene: TRBD1
j_gene: TRBJ1-3
len: 15
abundance: NA

CDR3aa: CASSITVNEQFF
CDR3nt: TGTGCCAGCAGTATTACAGTCAATGAGCAGTTCTTC
v_gene: TRBV6-2/TRBV6-3
d_gene: NA
j_gene: TRBJ2-1
len: 12
abundance: NA

CDR3aa: CASSGLAAAKNIQYF
CDR3nt: TGTGCCAGCAGTGGTTTGGCGGCAGCCAAAAACATTCAGTACTTC
v_gene: TRBV2
d_gene: NA
j_gene: TRBJ2-4
len: 15
abundance: NA

CDR3aa: CASSLDQWGENTEAFF
CDR3nt: TGTGCCAGCAGCTTAGATCAGTGGGGGGAGAACACTGAAGCTTTCTTT
v_gene: TRBV11-3
d_gene: NA
j_gene: TRBJ1-1
len: 16
abundance: once

CDR3aa: CASSLEMAGSSYEQYF
CDR3nt: TGTGCCAGCAGCTTAGAAATGGCAGGTAGCTCCTACGAGCAGTACTTC
v_gene: TRBV7-9
d_gene: NA
j_gene: TRBJ2-7
len: 16
abundance: once

CDR3aa: CASNLPGQGTNYGYTF
CDR3nt: TGTGCCAGCAATTTACCGGGACAGGGGACTAACTATGGCTACACCTTC
v_gene: TRBV28
d_gene: TRBD1
j_gene: TRBJ1-2
len: 16
abundance: NA

CDR3aa: CASSLVGRGSFF
CDR3nt: NA
v_gene: TRBV5-1
d_gene: NA
j_gene: TRBJ1-1
len: 12
abundance: few

CDR3aa: CASSLSGTGGGETQYF
CDR3nt: TGTGCCAGTAGCCTAAGCGGGACAGGGGGCGGAGAGACCCAGTACTTC
v_gene: TRBV19
d_gene: TRBD1
j_gene: TRBJ2-5
len: 16
abundance: NA

CDR3aa: CASSDTLRGLNTGELFF
CDR3nt: TGTGCCAGCAGTGACACCCTCCGAGGCCTAAACACCGGGGAGCTGTTTTTT
v_gene: TRBV25-1
d_gene: NA
j_gene: TRBJ2-2
len: 17
abundance: NA

CDR3aa: CASSNIGGDYEQYF
CDR3nt: TGTGCCAGCAGCAATATAGGGGGGGACTACGAGCAGTACTTC
v_gene: TRBV21-1
d_gene: NA
j_gene: TRBJ2-7
len: 14
abundance: NA

CDR3aa: CASSQLRDSYNSPLHF
CDR3nt: TGTGCCAGCAGCCAACTCAGGGACTCCTATAATTCACCCCTCCACTTT
v_gene: TRBV14
d_gene: NA
j_gene: TRBJ1-6
len: 16
abundance: few

CDR3aa: CASSPIIGQGLNQPQHF
CDR3nt: TGTGCCAGCAGCCCCATCATCGGACAGGGGTTAAATCAGCCCCAGCATTTT
v_gene: TRBV27
d_gene: TRBD1
j_gene: TRBJ1-5
len: 17
abundance: few

CDR3aa: CASSIMSGDSGNTIYF
CDR3nt: TGTGCCAGTAGTATCATGTCAGGGGACTCTGGAAACACCATATATTTT
v_gene: TRBV19
d_gene: NA
j_gene: TRBJ1-3
len: 16
abundance: NA

CDR3aa: CSASSGSSYEQYF
CDR3nt: TGCAGTGCTAGTAGCGGGAGCTCCTACGAGCAGTACTTC
v_gene: TRBV20-1
d_gene: TRBD2
j_gene: TRBJ2-7
len: 13
abundance: few